The 6 T cell receptor beta chains presented below share a single source sample, sequenced in a study of T cell responses to AZD1222 COVID-19 vaccine. Assay: immunoSEQ multiplex PCR; the TCRdb copy retains only in-frame clones and omits some. The sample holds approximately 68,000 clones; 88% are singletons and the top ten take around 4.4%. Sequences were derived from peripheral blood, sampled 28 days after the second dose of the MenACWY control vaccine. These receptors were obtained from an adult who received the MenACWY meningococcal vaccine as a control.

This clone appeared a few times. The rearrangement joins TRBV11-2 to TRBJ1-5, with D unclear. The V end was cut by 3 bases, the J end by 0 bases, with 9 bases between. The germline V gene encodes CDR1 SGHAT and CDR2 FQNNGV. The CDR3 spans 15 residues. CDR3 sequence reads: CASSFTGDSNQPQHF. The CDR3 bases are TGTGCCAGCAGCTTCACCGGAGATAGCAATCAGCCCCAGCATTTT.

The chain links TRBV14 to TRBJ1-1, with 10 bases lining up with TRBD1. CDR3 length equals 15 residues. V was clipped by 4 bases and J by 3 bases; unmatched bases: 5. The germline V gene has CDR1 SGHDN and CDR2 FVKESK. CDR3 DNA: TGTGCCAGCAGCCCGACCGGGACAGGGGACACTGAAGCTTTCTTT. The encoded protein is CASSPTGTGDTEAFF.

The chain carries TRBV25-1 and TRBJ1-2; possible D gene TRBD1, 5 bases. CDR3 length: 13 residues. V lost 4 bases and J 8 bases, leaving 14 bases between the germline ends. Germline CDR1 and CDR2: MGHDK and SYGVNS. CDR3: CASSVQGSEGYTF. CDR3 bases: TGTGCCAGCAGTGTTCAGGGTTCGGAGGGCTACACCTTC.

This clone occurred a few times. This chain connects TRBV5-8 to TRBJ1-6; the D is unclear. V was shortened by 2 bases and J by 0 bases, with 15 bases between the two germline ends. CDR1 is SGHTS and CDR2 is YDEGEE in the germline V gene. This CDR3 spans 18 amino acids. The CDR3 protein is CASSLIIGWSSYNSPLHF. The DNA of the CDR3 is TGTGCCAGCAGCTTAATAATAGGCTGGAGCTCCTATAATTCACCCCTCCACTTT.

The chain is built from TRBV19 and TRBJ2-3; tentatively, D is TRBD1 (6 bases). Trimming pared 8 bases from V and 0 bases from J, leaving 27 bases between. This CDR3 comprises 19 residues. CDR1 and CDR2 (germline): LNHDA, SQIVND (reference sequence). The DNA of the CDR3 is TGTGCCAGTGGAAGACAGGCCAAGATAGATCCCTCTAGCACAGATACGCAGTATTTT. Its translation is CASGRQAKIDPSSTDTQYF.

The genes are TRBV7-2 and TRBJ1-6; 7 nucleotides match TRBD1. The CDR3 extends over 15 amino acids. Looked up from germline, CDR1 is SGHTA and CDR2 is FQGNSA. J was trimmed by 10 bases and V by 3 bases; bases with no gene match: 9. DNA for the CDR3: TGTGCCAGCAGCTTCGTCGGGGACAGAGGGTCACCCCTCCACTTT. Amino acid sequence: CASSFVGDRGSPLHF.